This T cell receptor beta chain appears in the sequencing data of a study of blood T cell repertoires in COVID-19. Study details: Spain, Italy and the United States supplied samples that represented acute and convalescent COVID-19. PBMCs, B-cell-depleted T cells, or T cells were the source of the cDNA or gDNA that made up the material.

V lost 3 bases, J lost 15 bases, and 8 bases stayed unmatched. The CDR3 is 11 amino acids. Germline CDR1 reads SQVTM; CDR2 reads ANQGSEA. As originally analysed: Amplification of reference gene primers was used by the study to estimate nucleated cell counts. Produced via immunoSEQ multiplex PCR; TCRdb's table is partial and in-frame only. That table gives V, J and clone size, and the DNA gave D and trimming. The profile shows roughly 110,000 clones, 85% of them singletons. The sample holds a few counts of this clone. The receptor was derived from a human donor in a cohort sampled during active COVID-19. The V and J genes are TRBV29-1 and TRBJ2-1; 7 positions match TRBD2. The specimen sequenced was peripheral blood. CDR3 amino acids: CSVEGGRGPFF. CDR3 sequence (DNA): TGCAGCGTTGAGGGGGGGAGAGGTCCGTTCTTC.